The 18 T cell receptor beta chains listed next were all sequenced from one sample in a study of blood T cell repertoires in COVID-19. Clones were read by immunoSEQ multiplex PCR, and TCRdb kept only the in-frame ones, dropping some. Of hundreds of thousands of clones in the sample, around 84% were seen once. Sequencing used PBMCs or T cells enriched from blood (not recorded which). These receptors came from a woman aged 25 to 39 who had been exposed to COVID-19.

The chain links TRBV7-3 to TRBJ2-1, with 11 bases matching TRBD2. Trimming cost V 4 bases and J 2 bases; bases outside gene matches: 7. The germline gives CDR1 SGHTA, CDR2 FQGTGA. The CDR3 extends over 17 amino acids. The CDR3 is CASSSSLAGGTYNEQFF. Here the CDR3 DNA reads TGTGCCAGCAGCTCCTCGCTAGCGGGAGGTACCTACAATGAGCAGTTCTTC.

The chain carries TRBV5-4 and TRBJ2-2; D perhaps matches TRBD1 (5 bases). V was pared by 1 base and J by 1 base, with 5 bases between. The CDR3 is 14 residues long. Germline V lookup: CDR1 SGHNT, CDR2 YYREEE (reference sequence). As DNA, the CDR3 is TGTGCCAGCAGCTTGACAGGGAACACCGGGGAGCTGTTTTTT. Its translation: CASSLTGNTGELFF.

The chain has TRBV19 and TRBJ2-5, with 12 bases matching TRBD2. Germline V CDR1 and CDR2: LNHDA, SQIVND (reference sequence). Trimming cost V 4 bases and J 5 bases; bases outside gene matches: 8. This CDR3 has 16 residues. The DNA for the CDR3 is TGTGCCAGTAGTAAACCGACTAGCGGGAGTCTGGAGACCCAGTACTTC. This gives the protein CASSKPTSGSLETQYF.

This clone showed up just once. The rearrangement uses TRBV7-3 and TRBJ1-3; 8 nucleotides align to TRBD1. This CDR3 has 17 residues. Germline assignment: CDR1 SGHTA and CDR2 FQGTGA. Trimming took 4 bases from V and 4 from J; bases not matched to a gene: 12. As DNA, the CDR3 is TGTGCCAGCAGCTCTCGGCCCGGGACAGGCCCCGGAAACACCATATATTTT. It encodes CASSSRPGTGPGNTIYF.

The chain couples TRBV7-9 to TRBJ1-5; 9 bases agree with TRBD1. Trimming took 3 bases from V and 5 from J; bases not matched to a gene: 2. Germline V lookup: CDR1 SEHNR, CDR2 FQNEAQ (reference sequence). This CDR3 has 14 residues. CDR3 DNA sequence: TGTGCCAGCAGCTTTGACAGGGGGGATCAGCCCCAGCATTTT. As protein: CASSFDRGDQPQHF.

The V call is TRBV6-2 or TRBV6-3, the J call TRBJ2-7; 8 nucleotides align to TRBD2. This CDR3 is built from 12 residues. V shed 4 bases and J 8 bases; nucleotides not matched to a gene: 4. The germline CDR1 and CDR2 sequences are MNHEY and SVGEGT. Written as DNA, the CDR3 is TGTGCCAGCAGTTCCCGGACTAGCCAGCAGTACTTC. Translated: CASSSRTSQQYF.

The V call is TRBV5-1, the J call TRBJ1-2; no clear D gene. The CDR3 is 15 residues long. V shed 0 bases and J shed 4 bases, with 13 bases lying between them. Germline CDR1 SGHRS, CDR2 YFSETQ. This chain's CDR3 is CASSLELGGSYGYTF. The CDR3 DNA follows: TGCGCCAGCAGCTTGGAATTAGGAGGCTCCTATGGCTACACCTTC.

The CDR3 DNA reads as TGCAGTGCGTCCCCGGAGACCCAGTACTTC. Amino acids: CSASPETQYF. The rearrangement uses TRBV20-1 and TRBJ2-5, with no clear D. Germline lookup yields CDR1 DFQATT and CDR2 SNEGSKA (reference sequence). Deletions cut 6 bases from V and 5 bases from J, with 7 bases between. The CDR3 contains 10 residues.

The chain has TRBV7-3 and TRBJ1-6; D perhaps matches TRBD1 (6 bases). The germline V gene encodes CDR1 SGHTA and CDR2 FQGTGA. V gave up 2 bases and J gave up 9 bases, with 14 bases separating them. There are 15 residues in the CDR3. CDR3 bases: TGTGCCAGCAGCTTAGGCACACAGGGAACTTCACCCCTCCACTTT. Residues: CASSLGTQGTSPLHF.

The chain links TRBV28 to TRBJ1-3; 10 bases fit TRBD1. The CDR3 loop spans 14 amino acids. With V trimmed by 3 bases and J by 8 bases, 4 bases remained unmatched. CDR1 and CDR2 from the germline V gene are MDHEN and SYDVKM. The CDR3 spells CASSLTGGLHTIYF. DNA of the CDR3: TGTGCCAGCAGTTTGACAGGGGGCTTACACACCATATATTTT.

This rearrangement joins TRBV30 to TRBJ2-7; the D gene is possibly TRBD2 (6 bases). CDR1 is GTSNPN and CDR2 is SVGIG in the germline V gene (reference sequence). Trimming took off 5 bases at V and 3 bases at J, with 20 bases between the two ends. CDR3 size: 15 residues. Here the CDR3 reads CAWPLPGGEYYEQYF. CDR3 bases: TGTGCCTGGCCCCTGCCCGGGGGAGAATACTACGAGCAGTACTTC.

CDR3 protein: CASMRQQGLSEKLFF. As DNA, the CDR3 is TGTGCCAGCATGAGGCAACAGGGCCTAAGTGAAAAACTGTTTTTT. This sequence joins TRBV28 and TRBJ1-4; weak D call: TRBD1 (6 bases). The germline V gene has CDR1 MDHEN and CDR2 SYDVKM. The CDR3 sequence is 15 residues long. Trimming pared 7 bases from V and 7 bases from J, leaving 19 bases between.

This clone was counted many times. The rearrangement uses TRBV6-7 and TRBJ1-5, with 7 positions matching TRBD1. TRBV6-7 is noted as an ORF with a role that remains uncertain. V lost 8 bases and J lost 3; bases outside the gene matches: 4. The length of the CDR3 is 13 residues. As DNA, the CDR3 is TGTGCCAGCTACAGGGGTGACAATCAGCCCCAGCATTTT. This gives the protein CASYRGDNQPQHF.

The CDR3 is CASSRADRGAYEQYF. The CDR3 coding sequence is TGTGCCAGCAGTCGAGCAGACAGGGGGGCCTACGAGCAGTACTTC. The chain carries TRBV6-5 and TRBJ2-7; TRBD1 aligns across 9 bases. Germline CDR1 and CDR2: MNHEY and SVGAGI. The CDR3 contains 15 residues. Trimming took 5 bases from V and 2 from J; bases not matched to a gene: 7.

V and J are TRBV19 and TRBJ1-2; TRBD1 is a possible D gene (5 bases). Germline V lookup: CDR1 LNHDA, CDR2 SQIVND (reference sequence). This CDR3 region has 14 residues. Trimming removed 9 bases at V and 8 bases at J, with 22 bases between. CDR3 sequence: CASTHLQGAQGYTF. The CDR3 region has the DNA TGTGCCAGCACGCACCTCCAAGGGGCGCAGGGCTACACCTTC. The entire variable domain, with the rest obtained from reference TRBV19 and TRBJ1-2, is as follows: DGGITQSPKYLFRKEGQNVTLSCEQNLNHDAMYWYRQDPGQGLRLIYYSQIVNDFQKGDIAEGYSVSREKKESFPLTVTSAQKNPTAFYLCASTHLQGAQGYTFGSGTRLTVV.

The sample holds a few counts of this clone. This chain links TRBV18 with TRBJ2-7; the D gene is possibly TRBD1 (6 bases). The germline V gene has CDR1 KGHSH and CDR2 LQKENI. This CDR3 is built from 16 residues. V gave up 3 bases and J gave up 0 bases, with 15 bases separating them. This CDR3 reads CASSPREGGHSYEQYF. The CDR3 DNA reads TGTGCCAGCTCACCCAGGGAAGGGGGACACTCCTACGAGCAGTACTTC.

V usage is TRBV11-3 and J usage is TRBJ1-1, with a possible D match to TRBD1 (6 bases). The CDR3 sequence is 14 residues long. Germline loops: CDR1 SGHNT, CDR2 YENEEA. V was clipped by 5 bases and J by 4 bases, with 14 bases between them. The CDR3 nucleotides read TGTGCCAGCAGCCTGGACAGCAGGGGCACTGAAGCTTTCTTT. Translation gives CASSLDSRGTEAFF. Variable domain in full (rest from reference TRBV11-3 and TRBJ1-1): EAGVVQSPRYKIIEKKQPVAFWCNPISGHNTLYWYLQNLGQGPELLIRYENEEAVDDSQLPKDRFSAERLKGVDSTLKIQPAELGDSAVYLCASSLDSRGTEAFFGQGTRLTVV.

A remark on this clone: The identical CDR3 is also encoded by other nucleotide sequences in the sample. The chain combines TRBV28 with TRBJ2-3; D gene ambiguous. Per germline, CDR1 MDHEN and CDR2 SYDVKM. The CDR3 has 13 residues. V was trimmed by 3 bases and J by 1 base, leaving 5 bases between them. The CDR3 sequence: CASSFQGTDTQYF. The CDR3 DNA reads as TGTGCCAGCAGTTTCCAGGGCACAGATACGCAGTATTTT.